This is a list of T cell receptor beta chains from one sample in a study of blood T cell repertoires in COVID-19. The data were produced by immunoSEQ multiplex PCR, yet TCRdb's version contains in-frame clones alone and is incomplete. Seen here are more than 85,000 clones, 70% to 90% observed once, and the top ten hold 7.5% to 10%. The sequencing sample was made of peripheral blood. The receptors shown here come from a middle-aged man with active or convalescent COVID-19. CDR3s include the opening cysteine and the closing phenylalanine or tryptophan. The D gene is left open where the match is weak. Clone size is given for some rows only: seen once, a few or many times, or a class if the clone is expanded.

j_call d_call v_call clone_size cdr3_nt cdr3_aa
TRBJ2-5 NA TRBV18 NA TGTGCCAGCTCACCCCGGGACGGGAGAAGGGAGACCCAGTACTTC CASSPRDGRRETQYF
TRBJ1-3 TRBD1 TRBV30 NA TGTGCCTGGATTAGGACAGGGTGGGCAAACACCATATATTTT CAWIRTGWANTIYF
TRBJ1-5 NA TRBV3-1/TRBV3-2 NA TGTGCCAGCAGCCTATCAATGGGCCAGCCCCAGCATTTT CASSLSMGQPQHF
TRBJ1-3 NA TRBV9 NA TGTGCCAGCAGCGGAATCGACAGGACCTCTGGAAACACCATATATTTT CASSGIDRTSGNTIYF
TRBJ1-6 NA TRBV5-8 NA TGTGCCAGCAGCCCAAGCGGTGGTCACAAAAATTCACCCCTCCACTTT CASSPSGGHKNSPLHF
TRBJ2-3 TRBD1 TRBV19 NA TGTGCCAGTAGTATCACGACAGGGGGAAGCACAGATACGCAGTATTTT CASSITTGGSTDTQYF
TRBJ2-5 TRBD1 TRBV14 NA TGTGCCAGCAGCCAGGACAGGGATGGAACCCAGTACTTC CASSQDRDGTQYF
TRBJ1-1 NA TRBV11-2 NA TGTGCCAGCAGCTTACAAAGACAGACGAACACTGAAGCTTTCTTT CASSLQRQTNTEAFF
TRBJ1-2 NA TRBV6-6 once TGTGCCAGCATTCAGGGATCCTATGGCTACACCTTC CASIQGSYGYTF
TRBJ2-7 NA TRBV6-1 NA TGTGCCAGCAGGGAGGAGCTCCACGAGCAGTACTTC CASREELHEQYF
TRBJ2-7 NA TRBV7-9 NA TGTGCCAGCAGCTTAGCCACCGGGACTGTTCCCTACGAGCAGTACTTC CASSLATGTVPYEQYF
TRBJ1-2 TRBD1 TRBV7-9 NA TGTGCCAGCAGCTCACACAACCTAAAGGGGGCATATGGCTACACCTTC CASSSHNLKGAYGYTF
TRBJ2-5 NA TRBV19 NA TGTGCCAGTAGTCCGCACAGCCTGCCGACCCAGTACTTC CASSPHSLPTQYF
TRBJ1-3 TRBD1 TRBV3-1/TRBV3-2 NA TGTGCCAGCAGCCAAGGGCTCTCAGGGGGGATAGGGGACACCATATATTTT CASSQGLSGGIGDTIYF
TRBJ2-1 TRBD2 TRBV5-1 NA TGCGCCAGCTGGGCTAGCGGGCTCTCGTATGAGCAGTTCTTC CASWASGLSYEQFF
TRBJ1-6 TRBD1 TRBV5-4 NA TGTGCCAGCAGCTTGGGGACAGGGGATTCACCCCTCCACTTT CASSLGTGDSPLHF
TRBJ2-4 NA TRBV6-5 NA TGTGCCAGTTGGCCGGGGGAGGCCAAAAACATTCAGTACTTC CASWPGEAKNIQYF
TRBJ2-5 TRBD2 TRBV11-2 NA TGTGCCAGCAGCCAAGGACTAGCGGGGGGGAAAGAGACCCAGTACTTC CASSQGLAGGKETQYF
TRBJ1-6 NA TRBV5-6 NA TGTGCCAGCAGCCCGGACAGTAATTCACCCCTCCACTTT CASSPDSNSPLHF
TRBJ1-1 NA TRBV3-1/TRBV3-2 NA TGTGCCAGCAGCCAAGACGCCAGGGGTAACACTGAAGCTTTCTTT CASSQDARGNTEAFF
TRBJ2-2 NA TRBV6-1 NA TGTGCCAGCAGTGAGGGCCCAGGGACCGGGGAGCTGTTTTTT CASSEGPGTGELFF
TRBJ1-2 TRBD1 TRBV30 NA TGTGCCTCTGACAGGGCAGGCTACACCTTC CASDRAGYTF
TRBJ1-1 NA TRBV6-4 NA TGTGCCAGCAGTCAAGAGAGGAACACTGAAGCTTTCTTT CASSQERNTEAFF
TRBJ1-1 NA TRBV6-5 NA TGTGCCAGCAGTTACAAATTTATAACGACAGTCACTGAAGCTTTCTTT CASSYKFITTVTEAFF
TRBJ2-5 NA TRBV5-5 NA TGTGCCAGCAGCTTGGCAGGGTCAGAGACCCAGTACTTC CASSLAGSETQYF
TRBJ2-5 NA TRBV5-6 NA TGTGCCAGCAGCTTGGTGGCGGGGAACCAAGAGACCCAGTACTTC CASSLVAGNQETQYF
TRBJ2-2 TRBD2 TRBV4-1 few TGCGCCAGCAGCCAAGAAGCTCTAGCGGGGGCGGCGGGCGGGGAGCTGTTTTTT CASSQEALAGAAGGELFF
TRBJ1-6 TRBD1 TRBV7-9 NA TGTGCCAGCAGCTTAGTCACAGGGGGCGGCAGTTCACCCCTCCACTTT CASSLVTGGGSSPLHF
TRBJ1-5 NA TRBV12-5 NA TGTGCTAGTGGTTCCTCCAGCAATCAGCCCCAGCATTTT CASGSSSNQPQHF
TRBJ1-3 NA TRBV14 NA TGTGCCAGCAGCCAACGACAACTTGGAAACACCATATATTTT CASSQRQLGNTIYF
TRBJ1-1 TRBD1 TRBV6-5 NA TGTGCCAGCGGGGAACAGGGGAAGTCTGAAGCTTTCTTT CASGEQGKSEAFF
TRBJ2-2 NA TRBV7-3 few TGTGCCAGCAGCTCAGACACCGGGGAGCTGTTTTTT CASSSDTGELFF
TRBJ1-4 NA TRBV18 NA TGTGCCAGCTCACCAGTACAGGGTGGGCTAACGCCTAATGAAAAACTGTTTTTT CASSPVQGGLTPNEKLFF